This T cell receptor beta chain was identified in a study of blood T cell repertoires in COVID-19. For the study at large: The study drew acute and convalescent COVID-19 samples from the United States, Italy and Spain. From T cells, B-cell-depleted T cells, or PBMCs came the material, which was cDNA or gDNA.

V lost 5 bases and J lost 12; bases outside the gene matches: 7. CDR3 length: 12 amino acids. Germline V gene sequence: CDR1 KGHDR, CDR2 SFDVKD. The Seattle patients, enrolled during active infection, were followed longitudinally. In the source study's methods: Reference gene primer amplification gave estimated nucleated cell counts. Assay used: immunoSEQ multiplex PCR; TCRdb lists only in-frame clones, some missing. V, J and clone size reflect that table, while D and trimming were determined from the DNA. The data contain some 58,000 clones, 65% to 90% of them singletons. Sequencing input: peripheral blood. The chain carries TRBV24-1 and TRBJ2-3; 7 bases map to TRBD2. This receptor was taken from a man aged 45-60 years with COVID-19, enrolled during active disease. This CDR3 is CATSVGLADQYF. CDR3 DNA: TGTGCCACCAGTGTGGGTCTAGCGGATCAGTATTTT.